These T cell receptor beta chains were read from a single sample in a study of shared clonotypes between healthy human individuals. Sequenced by immunoSEQ multiplex PCR; TCRdb stores in-frame clones only, minus some. This table has millions of clones, under 95% appearing once. Source material: naive CD8+ T cells from PBMCs. These receptors were collected from a young man in good health. Some clones in this sample may be carry-over from other donors' samples. Each CDR3 is given with its conserved first and last residue. The D gene is left open where the match is weak. The listing skips clone size in some rows; elsewhere it reads once, few, many or a size class.

D gene,V gene,clone size,J gene,CDR3 DNA,CDR3 protein
TRBD2,TRBV28,-,TRBJ2-3,TGTGCCAGCAGTTCCAACATACTCACTAGCGGACGCACAGATACGCAGTATTTT,CASSSNILTSGRTDTQYF
-,TRBV29-1,-,TRBJ2-7,TGCAGCGTTGGGATTTGGACAGTGAGCTCCTACGAGCAGTACTTC,CSVGIWTVSSYEQYF
-,TRBV7-9,-,TRBJ1-1,TGTGCCAGCAGCTTACCCCGGTCGGGGAGCACTGAAGCTTTCTTT,CASSLPRSGSTEAFF
TRBD2,TRBV28,-,TRBJ2-5,TGTGCCAGCAGTGTGCCACGGGAGGTTAAAGAGACCCAGTACTTC,CASSVPREVKETQYF
TRBD1,TRBV4-3,-,TRBJ1-5,TGCGCCAGCAGCCGGACAGAACTCCCGACAGGGGGCAGTTATAGCAATCAGCCCCAGCATTTT,CASSRTELPTGGSYSNQPQHF
-,TRBV28,-,TRBJ2-5,TGTGCCAGCAGTTCCTTACGGGACCAGCAAGAGACCCAGTACTTC,CASSSLRDQQETQYF
TRBD1,TRBV4-1,-,TRBJ2-2,TGCGCCAGCAGCCAGCAACAGGGGTACAACACCGGGGAGCTGTTTTTT,CASSQQQGYNTGELFF
-,TRBV28,-,TRBJ1-1,TGTGCCAGCAGTGTCCGACCCTTACTTGAAGCTTTCTTT,CASSVRPLLEAFF
-,TRBV12-1,-,TRBJ2-3,TGTGCCAGCAGCGCGGAGACCCATGATACGCAGTATTTT,CASSAETHDTQYF
-,TRBV5-6,-,TRBJ1-4,TGTGCCAGCAGCTTCGGAAGTGAAAAACTGTTTTTT,CASSFGSEKLFF
-,TRBV20-1,-,TRBJ1-5,TGCAGTGCTTTTCAGGGGCAGCCCCAGCATTTT,CSAFQGQPQHF
-,TRBV4-1,-,TRBJ2-7,TGCGCCAGCAGCCAATCTCCCGGGACATACTACGAGCAGTACTTC,CASSQSPGTYYEQYF
-,TRBV2,-,TRBJ2-1,TGTGCCAGCAGGGACTCCCTAGTTTTTAATGAGCAGTTCTTC,CASRDSLVFNEQFF
-,TRBV27,once,TRBJ1-2,TGTGCCAGCAGTTTAGGGGGCAACAAGGGCTACACCTTC,CASSLGGNKGYTF
-,TRBV27,-,TRBJ2-1,TGTGCCAGCGGCCCGCTAGGCGGGGTCACGCGGGATGAGCAGTTCTTC,CASGPLGGVTRDEQFF
-,TRBV25-1,-,TRBJ2-2,TGTGCCACCTTAGGGGATTCGAACACCGGGGAGCTGTTTTTT,CATLGDSNTGELFF
TRBD2,TRBV5-1,-,TRBJ2-1,TGCGCCAGCAGCTTAGCGGGGTTTTACAATGAGCAGTTCTTC,CASSLAGFYNEQFF
-,TRBV5-5,-,TRBJ1-1,TGTGCCAGCAGCTTAATTACCTGGGAAGCTTTCTTT,CASSLITWEAFF
-,TRBV19,once,TRBJ1-2,TGTGCCAGCGGACCCGACAGTCACTATGGCTACACCTTC,CASGPDSHYGYTF
-,TRBV5-1,-,TRBJ2-7,TGCGCCAGCAGCGGGAACTACGAGCAGTACTTC,CASSGNYEQYF
TRBD2,TRBV4-3,-,TRBJ2-3,TGCGCCAGCAGCTACAGTGGCGCGGGAGACCCCAGAGATACGCAGTATTTT,CASSYSGAGDPRDTQYF
TRBD1,TRBV25-1,-,TRBJ2-2,TGTGCCAGCAGAGGACAGGCCACCGGGGAGCTGTTTTTT,CASRGQATGELFF
TRBD1,TRBV7-9,-,TRBJ2-3,TGTGCCAGTAACCCGAGGGGGCGCACAGATACGCAGTATTTT,CASNPRGRTDTQYF
-,TRBV9,-,TRBJ2-1,TGTGCCAGCAGCGTAAGGGAGTACCTGGGAGAGCAGTTCTTC,CASSVREYLGEQFF
TRBD1,TRBV7-6,-,TRBJ2-1,TGTGCCAGCAGCTTAGAGGGTGACAGGGCTAGGAATGAGCAGTTCTTC,CASSLEGDRARNEQFF
TRBD1,TRBV28,-,TRBJ1-2,TGTGCCAGCAGTTGGACAGGGGCTGGCTACACCTTC,CASSWTGAGYTF
TRBD2,TRBV13,-,TRBJ2-1,TGTGCCAGCAGCCCAGGGACTAGCGGGTACAATGAGCAGTTCTTC,CASSPGTSGYNEQFF
TRBD1,TRBV7-9,-,TRBJ2-7,TGTGCCAGCAGCTACACAGGGGACTCCTACGAGCAGTACTTC,CASSYTGDSYEQYF
-,TRBV5-1,few,TRBJ2-7,TGCGCCAGCAGCTTCGGACACCCGTACGAGCAGTACTTC,CASSFGHPYEQYF
-,TRBV6-5,-,TRBJ2-7,TGTGCCAGCAGTTACTCGGGAGACGGGTCCTACGAGCAGTACTTC,CASSYSGDGSYEQYF
-,TRBV28,-,TRBJ2-7,TGTGCCAGCAGTTTGGGGGAAAAGACCTACGAGCAGTACTTC,CASSLGEKTYEQYF
-,TRBV25-1,-,TRBJ2-1,TGTGCCAGCAGTGAATGGGGGCGCGGGAACAATGAGCAGTTCTTC,CASSEWGRGNNEQFF
TRBD2,TRBV7-3,-,TRBJ2-1,TGTGCCAGCAGCTCGACTAGCGGGAGTTACAATGAGCAGTTCTTC,CASSSTSGSYNEQFF
-,TRBV7-9,-,TRBJ1-1,TGTGCCAGCAGCTTCGGGGGCCTCTACACTGAAGCTTTCTTT,CASSFGGLYTEAFF